The clone carrying this TCR beta chain has a count of ten or more. This entry comes from a study of low-dose radiotherapy and immunotherapy resistance in tumors. For the study at large: Participants were given intravenous cyclophosphamide 200 mg/m2 every two weeks, one day before radiation and immunotherapy.

Trimming took off 4 bases at V and 2 bases at J, with 19 bases between the two ends. There are 18 residues in the CDR3. Germline CDR1 is SGDLS and CDR2 is YYNGEE. Time point meaning: before trial treatment. Low-dose radiotherapy and low-dose cyclophosphamide, together with aspirin, ipilimumab and nivolumab, were given to donors. Solid tumors that lacked tumor-infiltrating lymphocytes and were advanced were present in eligible patients. Alpha and beta chains were covered, as first-strand cDNA relied on TRAV- and TRBV-specific primers. Both a constant-region primer and a V-primer adapter served to amplify TCRs across 15 to 20 PCR cycles. From the reads, TCRdb called clonotypes with MiXCR, one entry per CDR3 protein. Here the sample spans 60,000 or so distinct CDR3 sequences, 26% being singletons.

This sequence originates from a male donor with rectosigmoid adenocarcinoma. V is TRBV9 and J is TRBJ2-6, with D perhaps assigned TRBD1 or TRBD2 (5 bases each). The sample consisted of PBMCs, taken before treatment. CDR3 in amino acids: CASSPPRGVGAGANVLTF. The CDR3 region has the DNA TGTGCCAGCAGCCCTCCGAGAGGGGTTGGGGCTGGGGCCAACGTCCTGACTTTC.